A selection of T cell receptor beta chains follows, all from one sample in a study of blood T cell repertoires in COVID-19. Profiled with immunoSEQ multiplex PCR; TCRdb holds only in-frame clones, not every one. The data contain roughly 240,000 clones, 70% to 90% of them seen just once; the ten biggest clones take up 2% to 3%. The specimen sequenced was PBMCs or T cells enriched from blood (not recorded which). These TCRs come from a woman aged 40-49 years with acute COVID-19. The CDR3 runs from the conserved cysteine through the conserved F or W. The D gene is left open where the match is weak. For some rows the clone size is stated as once, few or many, or as a class when expanded; others skip it.

d_call	clone_size	v_call	j_call	cdr3_aa	cdr3_nt
NA	NA	TRBV7-9	TRBJ2-3	CASSLLSTDTQYF	TGTGCCAGCAGCTTGTTAAGCACAGATACGCAGTATTTT
NA	NA	TRBV9	TRBJ2-7	CASSPRELPTSYEQYF	TGTGCCAGCAGTCCTAGGGAGCTCCCGACCTCCTACGAGCAGTACTTC
TRBD1	NA	TRBV18	TRBJ1-1	CASSPAGTENTEAFF	TGTGCCAGCTCACCGGCCGGGACAGAGAACACTGAAGCTTTCTTT
TRBD1	NA	TRBV24-1	TRBJ1-4	CATSDSGTGDEKLFF	TGTGCCACCAGTGACTCCGGGACAGGGGATGAAAAACTGTTTTTT
TRBD2	NA	TRBV20-1	TRBJ2-2	CSASGTAGGPSGELFF	TGCAGTGCTAGTGGTACAGCGGGAGGGCCCTCCGGGGAGCTGTTTTTT
TRBD2	NA	TRBV19	TRBJ2-5	CASSIDREGGETQYF	TGTGCCAGTAGTATAGATCGTGAGGGAGGGGAGACCCAGTACTTC
TRBD1	NA	TRBV5-1	TRBJ1-6	CAPDGTANSPLHF	TGCGCCCCCGACGGGACAGCTAATTCACCCCTCCACTTT
NA	NA	TRBV9	TRBJ1-3	CASSTGSSGGNTIYF	TGTGCCAGCAGCACAGGGAGCTCCGGGGGAAACACCATATATTTT
TRBD2	NA	TRBV13	TRBJ2-1	CASSLVPAGVQFF	TGTGCCAGCAGCTTAGTACCAGCGGGAGTTCAGTTCTTC
NA	NA	TRBV10-2	TRBJ2-3	CASSVRRVGGPVQSSTDTQYF	TGCGCCAGCAGTGTGAGGCGGGTCGGGGGTCCGGTTCAATCTAGCACAGATACGCAGTATTTT
TRBD1	NA	TRBV20-1	TRBJ1-2	CSASPWTGALTMSYTF	TGCAGTGCCAGTCCCTGGACAGGAGCATTAACTATGAGCTACACCTTC
TRBD1	NA	TRBV19	TRBJ1-2	CASSPGQKNYGYTF	TGTGCCAGTAGTCCGGGACAGAAAAACTATGGCTACACCTTC
NA	NA	TRBV27	TRBJ2-7	CASRAGNYEQYF	TGTGCCAGCAGGGCAGGGAACTACGAGCAGTACTTC
TRBD1	NA	TRBV7-2	TRBJ1-5	CASSLHGTGTGQPQHF	TGTGCCAGCAGCTTGCACGGGACAGGGACGGGTCAGCCCCAGCATTTT
TRBD1	once	TRBV5-1	TRBJ2-7	CASSPGLGQGAYEQYF	TGCGCCAGCAGCCCCGGTTTAGGACAGGGGGCCTACGAGCAGTACTTC
NA	NA	TRBV10-2	TRBJ1-5	CASSESRGGVTGGNQPQHF	TGCGCCAGCAGTGAGTCCCGAGGCGGGGTTACCGGTGGCAATCAGCCCCAGCATTTT
NA	NA	TRBV3-1/TRBV3-2	TRBJ2-5	CARLSGHQETQYF	TGTGCCAGGCTGAGCGGGCACCAAGAGACCCAGTACTTC
NA	NA	TRBV21-1	TRBJ2-3	CASSKAGGPGTQYF	TGTGCCAGCAGCAAAGCGGGAGGGCCGGGTACGCAGTATTTT
NA	NA	TRBV19	TRBJ1-6	CASSMVQGNSPLHF	TGTGCCAGTAGTATGGTACAGGGAAATTCACCCCTCCACTTT
NA	NA	TRBV27	TRBJ2-1	CASSFQYNEQFF	TGTGCCAGCAGTTTCCAGTACAATGAGCAGTTCTTC
NA	NA	TRBV5-4	TRBJ1-2	CASSFSGAGYGYTF	TGTGCCAGCAGCTTTTCAGGGGCAGGCTATGGCTACACCTTC
TRBD1	NA	TRBV5-1	TRBJ1-4	CASSLEGAANEKLFF	TGCGCCAGCAGCTTGGAGGGGGCGGCTAATGAAAAACTGTTTTTT
NA	NA	TRBV4-3	TRBJ1-2	CASSQDNGSGYGYTF	TGCGCCAGCAGCCAAGATAACGGTTCCGGCTATGGCTACACCTTC
NA	few	TRBV6-5	TRBJ2-3	CASANRGTDTQYF	TGTGCCAGCGCGAACAGGGGCACAGATACGCAGTATTTT
NA	NA	TRBV5-1	TRBJ2-4	CASSLGPRGNIQYF	TGCGCCAGCAGCTTGGGCCCCCGGGGTAACATTCAGTACTTC
TRBD2	NA	TRBV7-6	TRBJ2-2	CASSLRLAGAGELFF	TGTGCCAGCAGCTTAAGACTAGCGGGAGCCGGGGAGCTGTTTTTT
TRBD1	once	TRBV3-1/TRBV3-2	TRBJ1-1	CASSRDRDAFF	TGTGCCAGCAGCCGGGACAGGGATGCTTTCTTT
NA	NA	TRBV6-2/TRBV6-3	TRBJ1-4	CASSKPGSLGEKLFF	TGTGCCAGCAGTAAACCGGGATCCCTGGGAGAAAAACTGTTTTTT
NA	NA	TRBV2	TRBJ2-2	CASSAGSGNTGELFF	TGTGCCAGCAGTGCCGGGAGTGGCAACACCGGGGAGCTGTTTTTT
NA	NA	TRBV19	TRBJ1-4	CASSIRTVNEKLFF	TGTGCCAGTAGTATCCGGACAGTAAATGAAAAACTGTTTTTT
TRBD1	NA	TRBV2	TRBJ2-7	CASRGPTGASYEQYF	TGTGCCAGCAGGGGCCCTACAGGGGCGTCCTACGAGCAGTACTTC
TRBD1	NA	TRBV9	TRBJ1-1	CASTRTQGDLENTEAFF	TGTGCCAGCACCAGGACACAGGGGGACTTAGAGAACACTGAAGCTTTCTTT
NA	NA	TRBV6-5	TRBJ1-2	CASRDTGNYGYTF	TGTGCCAGCAGGGATACAGGGAACTATGGCTACACCTTC
NA	NA	TRBV2	TRBJ2-5	CASQGGYETQYF	TGTGCCAGCCAAGGGGGTTACGAGACCCAGTACTTC
TRBD1	few	TRBV30	TRBJ1-1	CAWNWDRYTEAFF	TGTGCCTGGAACTGGGACAGATACACTGAAGCTTTCTTT
NA	NA	TRBV2	TRBJ2-1	CASSPPNEQFF	TGTGCCAGCAGCCCTCCTAATGAGCAGTTCTTC
TRBD1	NA	TRBV6-2/TRBV6-3	TRBJ1-4	CASSYSRTGITTNEKLFF	TGTGCCAGCAGTTACTCGCGGACAGGGATTACAACTAATGAAAAACTGTTTTTT
NA	NA	TRBV4-1	TRBJ1-1	CASSQGRQVNTEAFF	TGCGCCAGCAGCCAAGGTCGACAGGTGAACACTGAAGCTTTCTTT
NA	once	TRBV5-1	TRBJ2-3	CASSLGLGETDTQYF	TGCGCCAGCAGCTTGGGGCTAGGAGAAACAGATACGCAGTATTTT
TRBD1	once	TRBV7-9	TRBJ2-2	CASNRRGQGRTGELFF	TGTGCCAGCAACCGAAGGGGACAGGGTAGGACCGGGGAGCTGTTTTTT
TRBD1	NA	TRBV11-2	TRBJ1-1	CASSPRQGLNTEAFF	TGTGCCAGCAGCCCGCGACAGGGTCTAAACACTGAAGCTTTCTTT
NA	NA	TRBV19	TRBJ2-3	CASSMGRGRTDTQYF	TGTGCCAGTAGTATGGGCAGGGGACGGACAGATACGCAGTATTTT
TRBD1	NA	TRBV28	TRBJ1-2	CASTNAGQRFSNYGYTF	TGTGCCAGCACCAACGCGGGACAGAGATTTTCCAACTATGGCTACACCTTC
TRBD1	NA	TRBV5-4	TRBJ2-2	CAFRTGGITGELFF	TGTGCCTTCCGGACAGGGGGCATCACCGGGGAGCTGTTTTTT
NA	NA	TRBV12-3/TRBV12-4	TRBJ1-3	CANTTGSRNTIYF	TGTGCCAACACTACCGGGTCTCGAAACACCATATATTTT
NA	NA	TRBV18	TRBJ2-5	CASSHSGQETQYF	TGTGCCAGCTCGCACAGTGGGCAAGAGACCCAGTACTTC
NA	NA	TRBV7-9	TRBJ1-1	CASSSRIQTGTEAFF	TGTGCCAGCAGCTCCCGGATCCAGACGGGCACTGAAGCTTTCTTT
TRBD2	NA	TRBV5-1	TRBJ2-1	CASSWPGLASYNEQFF	TGCGCCAGCAGCTGGCCGGGACTAGCATCCTACAATGAGCAGTTCTTC
NA	NA	TRBV7-9	TRBJ2-6	CASQGSLSGANVLTF	TGTGCCAGCCAGGGTTCCCTCTCTGGGGCCAACGTCCTGACTTTC
NA	NA	TRBV7-9	TRBJ2-2	CASSRMTARDTGELFF	TGTGCCAGCAGTCGCATGACAGCCCGGGACACCGGGGAGCTGTTTTTT
NA	NA	TRBV7-2	TRBJ1-2	CASSLASAGLAGGYTF	TGTGCCAGCAGCTTAGCGTCGGCAGGCCTCGCGGGGGGCTACACCTTC
TRBD2	few	TRBV27	TRBJ2-1	CASSLRGLAGTSSYNEQFF	TGTGCCAGCAGTTTACGGGGACTAGCGGGTACAAGCTCCTACAATGAGCAGTTCTTC
TRBD1	NA	TRBV5-4	TRBJ2-2	CASSPDRVYTGELFF	TGTGCCAGCAGCCCTGACAGGGTTTACACCGGGGAGCTGTTTTTT
TRBD2	once	TRBV24-1	TRBJ2-5	CATSESTSGGYQETQYF	TGTGCCACCAGTGAATCGACTAGCGGGGGGTACCAAGAGACCCAGTACTTC
NA	NA	TRBV20-1	TRBJ1-4	CSAYRNEKLFF	TGCAGTGCCTACCGGAATGAAAAACTGTTTTTT